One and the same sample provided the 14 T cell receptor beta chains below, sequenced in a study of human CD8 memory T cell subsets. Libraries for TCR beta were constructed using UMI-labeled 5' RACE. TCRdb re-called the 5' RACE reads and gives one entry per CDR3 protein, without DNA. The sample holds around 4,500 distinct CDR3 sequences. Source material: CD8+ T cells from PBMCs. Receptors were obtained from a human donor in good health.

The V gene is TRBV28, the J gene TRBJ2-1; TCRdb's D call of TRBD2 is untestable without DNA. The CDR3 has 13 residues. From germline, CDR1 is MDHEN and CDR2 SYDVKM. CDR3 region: CASSAGLDNEQFF.

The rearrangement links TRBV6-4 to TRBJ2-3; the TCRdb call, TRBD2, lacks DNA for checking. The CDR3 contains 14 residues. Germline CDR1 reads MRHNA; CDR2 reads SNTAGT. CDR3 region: CASSPTSDTDTQYF.

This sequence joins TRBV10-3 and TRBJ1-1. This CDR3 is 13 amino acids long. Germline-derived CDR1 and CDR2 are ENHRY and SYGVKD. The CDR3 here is CAISVGGDTEAFF.

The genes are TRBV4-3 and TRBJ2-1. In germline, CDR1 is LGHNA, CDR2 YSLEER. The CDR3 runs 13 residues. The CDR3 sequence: CASSQVQNNEQFF.

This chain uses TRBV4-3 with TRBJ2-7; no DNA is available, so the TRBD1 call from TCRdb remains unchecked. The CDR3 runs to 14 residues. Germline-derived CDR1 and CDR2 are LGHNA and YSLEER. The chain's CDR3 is CASSQDRERQEQYF.

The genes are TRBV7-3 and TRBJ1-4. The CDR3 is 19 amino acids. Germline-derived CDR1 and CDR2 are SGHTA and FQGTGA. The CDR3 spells CASSLTNGEAPTRNEKLFF.

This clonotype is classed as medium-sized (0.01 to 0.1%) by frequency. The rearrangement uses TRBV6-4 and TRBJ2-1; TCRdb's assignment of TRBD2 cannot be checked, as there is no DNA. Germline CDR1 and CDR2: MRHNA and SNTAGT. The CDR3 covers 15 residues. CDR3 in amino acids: CASSVLAGASNEQFF.

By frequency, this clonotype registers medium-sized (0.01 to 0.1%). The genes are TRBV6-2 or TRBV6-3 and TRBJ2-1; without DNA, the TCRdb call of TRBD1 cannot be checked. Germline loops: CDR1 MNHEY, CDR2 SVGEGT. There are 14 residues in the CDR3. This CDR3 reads CASSLGQDYNEQFF.

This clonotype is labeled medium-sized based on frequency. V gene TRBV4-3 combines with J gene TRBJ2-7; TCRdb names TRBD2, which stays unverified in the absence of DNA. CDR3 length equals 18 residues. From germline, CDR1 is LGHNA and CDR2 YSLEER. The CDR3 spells CASSQEEMGLAASYEQYF.

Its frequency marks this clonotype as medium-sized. The CDR3 here is CAISETPGQGTDTQYF. The chain carries TRBV10-3 and TRBJ2-3; the D call of TRBD1 rests on TCRdb alone, since no DNA is present to check it. Germline V lookup: CDR1 ENHRY, CDR2 SYGVKD. The CDR3 runs 16 residues.

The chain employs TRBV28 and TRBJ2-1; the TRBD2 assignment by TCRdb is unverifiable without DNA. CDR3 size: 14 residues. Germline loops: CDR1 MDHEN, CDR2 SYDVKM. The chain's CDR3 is CASSFKLELNEQFF.

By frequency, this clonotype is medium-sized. CDR3 protein: CSVEIALAAPNEQFF. The chain has TRBV29-1 and TRBJ2-1; TCRdb proposes TRBD2, but this gene call is untestable without DNA. Germline CDR1 is SQVTM and CDR2 is ANQGSEA. CDR3 length: 15 amino acids.

CDR3 residues: CASSSGLAGGVGEQFF. The chain employs TRBV7-9 and TRBJ2-1; TCRdb's D call of TRBD2 is untestable without DNA. This CDR3 has 16 residues. Per the germline V gene, CDR1 is SEHNR and CDR2 is FQNEAQ (reference sequence).

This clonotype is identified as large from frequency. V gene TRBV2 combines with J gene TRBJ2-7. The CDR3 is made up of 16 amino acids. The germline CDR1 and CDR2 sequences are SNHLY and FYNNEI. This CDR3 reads CASSEAMDGHSYEQYF.